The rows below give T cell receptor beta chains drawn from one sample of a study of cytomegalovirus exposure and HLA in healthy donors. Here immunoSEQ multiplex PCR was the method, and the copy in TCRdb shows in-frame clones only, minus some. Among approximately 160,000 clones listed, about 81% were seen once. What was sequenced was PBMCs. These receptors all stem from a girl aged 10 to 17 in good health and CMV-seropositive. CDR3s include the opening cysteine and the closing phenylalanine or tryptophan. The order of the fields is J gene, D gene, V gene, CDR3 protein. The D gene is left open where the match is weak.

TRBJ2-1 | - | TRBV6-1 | CASSEETTYNEQFF
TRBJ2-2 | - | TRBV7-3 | CASSLKGTRNTGELFF
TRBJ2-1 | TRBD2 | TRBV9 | CASSVGRGGSYNEQFF
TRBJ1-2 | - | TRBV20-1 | CSAQTDYGYTF
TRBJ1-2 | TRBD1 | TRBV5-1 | CASSAGQGVYGYTF
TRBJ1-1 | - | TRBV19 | CASSIRGLTEAFF
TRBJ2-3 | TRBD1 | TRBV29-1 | CSVEAPTGASTDTQYF
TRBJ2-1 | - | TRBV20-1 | CSPNPDHEQFF
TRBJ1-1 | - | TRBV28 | CASSWAAAQAFF
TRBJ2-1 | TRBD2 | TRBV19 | CASSIWAGEDEQFF
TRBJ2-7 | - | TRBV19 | CASSAQGNRDYEQYF
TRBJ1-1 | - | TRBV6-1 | CASTPLGGTEAFF
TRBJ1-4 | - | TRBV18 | CASSPDRINEKLFF
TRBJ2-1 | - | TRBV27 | CASSWRLDEQFF
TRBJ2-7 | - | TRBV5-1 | CASSLGGGAEQYF
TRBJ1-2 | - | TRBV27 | CASSLRVSTATNYGYTF
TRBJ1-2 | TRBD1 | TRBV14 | CASSQEKGQTTVGYTF
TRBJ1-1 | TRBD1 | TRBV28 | CASNQQGAETEAFF
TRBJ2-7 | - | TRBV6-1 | CASSEARGGSYEQYF
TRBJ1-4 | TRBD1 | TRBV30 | CAWRTGGTGEKLFF
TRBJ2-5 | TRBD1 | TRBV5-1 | CASSLSRTGTGVGETQYF
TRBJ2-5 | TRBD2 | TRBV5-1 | CASSLVWEAGVLPETQYF
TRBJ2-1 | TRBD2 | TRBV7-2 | CASSLSFTSGGHEQFF
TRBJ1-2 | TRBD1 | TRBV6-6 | CASSYPRDREDYGYTF
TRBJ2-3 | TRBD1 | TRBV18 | CASSPTGWSTDTQYF
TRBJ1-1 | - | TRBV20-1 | CSARGLPEAFF
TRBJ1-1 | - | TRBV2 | CASSEIARTGTEAFF
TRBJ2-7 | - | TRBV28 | CATTFSQYYEQYF
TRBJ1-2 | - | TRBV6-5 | CASSYSAGAVYGYTF
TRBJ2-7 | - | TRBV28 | CASSRTRVGSNEQYF
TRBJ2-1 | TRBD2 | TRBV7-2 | CASSLESGGYNEQFF
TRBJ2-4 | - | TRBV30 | CAWSVPYRFLSDKNIQYF
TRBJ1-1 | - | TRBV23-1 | CASSHYYVLNTEAFF